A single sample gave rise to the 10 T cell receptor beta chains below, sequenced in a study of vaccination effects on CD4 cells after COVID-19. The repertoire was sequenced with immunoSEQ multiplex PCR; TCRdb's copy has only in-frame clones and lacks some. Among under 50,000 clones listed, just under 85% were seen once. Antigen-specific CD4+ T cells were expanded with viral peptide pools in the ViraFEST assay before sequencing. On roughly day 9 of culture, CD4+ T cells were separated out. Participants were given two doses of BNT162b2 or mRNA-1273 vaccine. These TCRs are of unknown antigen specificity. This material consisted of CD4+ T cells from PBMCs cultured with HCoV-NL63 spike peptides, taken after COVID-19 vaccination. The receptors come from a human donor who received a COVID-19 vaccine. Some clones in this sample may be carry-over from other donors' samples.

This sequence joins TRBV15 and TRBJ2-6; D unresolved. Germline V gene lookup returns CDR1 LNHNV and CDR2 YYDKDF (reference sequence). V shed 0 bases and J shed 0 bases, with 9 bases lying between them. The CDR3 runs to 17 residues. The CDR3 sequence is CATSRDRGASGANVLTF. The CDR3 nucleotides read TGTGCCACCAGCAGAGATCGCGGAGCCTCTGGGGCCAACGTCCTGACTTTC.

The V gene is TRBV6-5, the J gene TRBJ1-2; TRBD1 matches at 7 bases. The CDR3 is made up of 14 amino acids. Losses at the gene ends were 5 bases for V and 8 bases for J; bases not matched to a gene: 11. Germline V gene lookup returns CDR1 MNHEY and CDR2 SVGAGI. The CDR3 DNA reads TGTGCCAGCAGTACCCTCGACAGGGTGTACGGCTACACCTTC. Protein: CASSTLDRVYGYTF.

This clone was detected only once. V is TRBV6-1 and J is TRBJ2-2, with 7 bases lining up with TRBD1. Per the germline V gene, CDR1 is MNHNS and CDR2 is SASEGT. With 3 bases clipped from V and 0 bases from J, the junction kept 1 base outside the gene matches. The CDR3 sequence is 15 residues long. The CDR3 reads CASSETGSNTGELFF. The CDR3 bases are TGTGCCAGCAGTGAGACAGGGTCGAACACCGGGGAGCTGTTTTTT.

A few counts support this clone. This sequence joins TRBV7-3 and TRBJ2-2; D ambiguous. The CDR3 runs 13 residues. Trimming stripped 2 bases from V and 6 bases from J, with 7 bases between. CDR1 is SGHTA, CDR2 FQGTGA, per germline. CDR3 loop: CASSLSGAGELFF. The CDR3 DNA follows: TGTGCCAGCAGCTTATCAGGAGCCGGGGAGCTGTTTTTT. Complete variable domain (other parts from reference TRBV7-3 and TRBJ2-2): GAGVSQTPSNKVTEKGKYVELRCDPISGHTALYWYRQSLGQGPEFLIYFQGTGAADDSGLPNDRFFAVRPEGSVSTLKIQRTERGDSAVYLCASSLSGAGELFFGEGSRLTVL.

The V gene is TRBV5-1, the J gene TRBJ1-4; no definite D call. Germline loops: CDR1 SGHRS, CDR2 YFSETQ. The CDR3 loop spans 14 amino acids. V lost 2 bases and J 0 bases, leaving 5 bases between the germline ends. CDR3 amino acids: CASSFDTTNEKLFF. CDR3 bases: TGCGCCAGCAGCTTTGATACAACTAATGAAAAACTGTTTTTT.

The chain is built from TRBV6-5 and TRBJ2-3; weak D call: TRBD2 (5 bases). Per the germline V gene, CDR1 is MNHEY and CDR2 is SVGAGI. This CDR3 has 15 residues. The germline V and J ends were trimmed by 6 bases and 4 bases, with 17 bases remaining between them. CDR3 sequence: CASSLTSSYADTQYF. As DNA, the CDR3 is TGTGCCAGCAGCCTAACTAGTAGTTACGCAGATACGCAGTATTTT.

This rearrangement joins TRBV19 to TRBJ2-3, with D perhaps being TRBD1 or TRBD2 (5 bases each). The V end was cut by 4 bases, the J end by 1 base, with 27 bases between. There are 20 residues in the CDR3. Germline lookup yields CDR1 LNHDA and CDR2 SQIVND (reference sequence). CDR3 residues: CASSNPRAAGRGAGTDTQYF. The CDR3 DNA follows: TGTGCCAGTAGTAATCCCAGAGCGGCGGGTCGAGGGGCGGGCACAGATACGCAGTATTTT.

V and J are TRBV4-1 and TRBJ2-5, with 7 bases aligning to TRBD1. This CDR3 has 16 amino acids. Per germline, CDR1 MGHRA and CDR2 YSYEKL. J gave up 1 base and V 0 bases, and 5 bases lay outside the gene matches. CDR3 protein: CASSQDFRTGQETQYF. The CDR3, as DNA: TGCGCCAGCAGCCAAGATTTTCGGACAGGCCAAGAGACCCAGTACTTC.

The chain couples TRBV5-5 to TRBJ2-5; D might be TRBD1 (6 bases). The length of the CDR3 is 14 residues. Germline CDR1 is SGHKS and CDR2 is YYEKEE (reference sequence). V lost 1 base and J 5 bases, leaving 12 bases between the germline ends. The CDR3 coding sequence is TGTGCCAGCAGCTTGTGGGTTGGACAGGAGACCCAGTACTTC. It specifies CASSLWVGQETQYF.

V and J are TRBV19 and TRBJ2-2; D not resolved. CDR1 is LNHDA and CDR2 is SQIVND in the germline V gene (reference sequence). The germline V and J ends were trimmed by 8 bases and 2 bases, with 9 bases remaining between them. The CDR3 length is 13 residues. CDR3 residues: CASPDTNTGELFF. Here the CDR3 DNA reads TGTGCCAGTCCAGACACTAACACCGGGGAGCTGTTTTTT.